These 16 T cell receptor beta chains were sequenced from one sample in a study of blood T cells in healthy people across ages. Alongside a J-beta primer mix, a sample-barcoded 5' primer served in a second PCR lasting about 7 to 12 cycles. One entry per CDR3 protein results from TCRdb running MiXCR on the 5' RACE reads. The repertoire has about 800,000 distinct CDR3 sequences, 58% of them found once; the top ten carry 20% to 25%. The specimen sequenced was blood. The receptor set was obtained from a man aged 30-40 years in good health.

V usage is TRBV9 and J usage is TRBJ1-1; possibly TRBD1 for D (5 bases). Trimming took 3 bases from V and 7 from J, leaving 16 bases between them. The CDR3 consists of 14 residues. Germline CDR1 reads SGDLS; CDR2 reads YYNGEE. The CDR3 nucleotides read TGTGCCAGCAGCGAACCGACCGCTGGGGGTGAAGCTTTCTTT. The encoded protein is CASSEPTAGGEAFF.

This chain connects TRBV20-1 to TRBJ1-1; D not certain. Looked up from germline, CDR1 is DFQATT and CDR2 is SNEGSKA (reference sequence). CDR3 length: 16 amino acids. V lost 0 bases and J lost 1, with 15 bases in between. The CDR3 sequence: CSARDHAGRANTEAFF. The CDR3 nucleotides are TGCAGTGCTAGAGATCACGCGGGGAGAGCGAACACTGAAGCTTTCTTT.

The J gene is TRBJ2-4, the V gene TRBV29-1, with D maybe TRBD2 (7 bases). The CDR3 extends over 13 amino acids. V was cut by 4 bases and J by 7 bases, with 14 bases left in between. Germline V gene data show CDR1 as SQVTM and CDR2 as ANQGSEA. CDR3 DNA sequence: TGCAGCGTTGGGGGGGGGCAGTTTAACATTCAGTACTTC. Its protein is CSVGGGQFNIQYF.

V usage is TRBV5-1 and J usage is TRBJ1-5, with D tentatively TRBD1 (5 bases). Trimming removed 6 bases from V and 4 bases from J, with 11 bases in between. The CDR3 is 13 amino acids. Germline V gene data show CDR1 as SGHRS and CDR2 as YFSETQ. The CDR3 loop reads CASKSGPNQPQHF. CDR3 nucleotides: TGCGCCAGCAAATCGGGGCCTAATCAGCCCCAGCATTTT.

The chain carries TRBV10-2 and TRBJ2-3; 8 positions agree with TRBD1. This CDR3 is 17 amino acids long. In germline, CDR1 is WSHSY, CDR2 SAAADI. J was trimmed by 3 bases and V by 3 bases; bases with no gene match: 11. Here the CDR3 reads CASSDPGTGRSTDTQYF. The CDR3 DNA sequence: TGCGCCAGCAGTGATCCAGGGACAGGTCGTAGTACAGATACGCAGTATTTT.

The rearrangement joins TRBV7-7 to TRBJ2-1; 7 bases map to TRBD1. CDR3 length equals 13 residues. V shed 5 bases and J 7 bases; nucleotides not matched to a gene: 5. Germline CDR1 reads SSHAT; CDR2 reads FNYEAQ (reference sequence). The CDR3 region is CASSPSTGNEQFF. The CDR3 DNA reads TGTGCCAGCAGCCCGTCGACAGGGAATGAGCAGTTCTTC.

The table lists this clonotype with many counts. V usage is TRBV6-6 and J usage is TRBJ2-7; D call uncertain. The V gene's germline CDR1 is MNHNY and CDR2 SVGAGI (reference sequence). The CDR3 is 11 amino acids. The V and J ends lost 6 bases and 5 bases respectively, with 8 bases between them. In nucleotides, the CDR3 is TGTGCCAGCAGCTTAACGGACGAGCAGTACTTC. Amino acids: CASSLTDEQYF.

This rearrangement joins TRBV2 to TRBJ2-5; no firm D call. The CDR3 sequence is 17 residues long. Germline V gene sequence: CDR1 SNHLY, CDR2 FYNNEI. The V and J ends lost 3 bases and 1 base respectively, with 18 bases between them. The CDR3 sequence: CASSDIDLVEAQETQYF. The DNA of the CDR3 is TGTGCCAGCAGTGATATCGACCTAGTAGAGGCCCAAGAGACCCAGTACTTC. The full variable domain, with the rest looked up from reference TRBV2 and TRBJ2-5, is EPEVTQTPSHQVTQMGQEVILRCVPISNHLYFYWYRQILGQKVEFLVSFYNNEISEKSEIFDDQFSVERPDGSNFTLKIRSTKLEDSAMYFCASSDIDLVEAQETQYFGPGTRLLVL.

J is TRBJ2-5 and V is TRBV6-6; tentative D call: TRBD1 (6 bases). The germline CDR1 and CDR2 sequences are MNHNY and SVGAGI (reference sequence). Trimming pared 9 bases from V and 0 bases from J, leaving 14 bases between. The CDR3 consists of 14 residues. The CDR3, as DNA: TGTGCCAGTAAGCTAGGACAGCACCAAGAGACCCAGTACTTC. This translates into CASKLGQHQETQYF.

This clonotype was counted between two and nine times. The V gene is TRBV29-1, the J gene TRBJ2-1; D is undetermined. The germline V gene has CDR1 SQVTM and CDR2 ANQGSEA. The CDR3 totals 16 residues. V was shortened by 4 bases and J by 9 bases, with 25 bases between the two germline ends. The chain's CDR3 is CSVVIPGQTLESEQFF. CDR3 in DNA: TGCAGCGTTGTGATACCCGGCCAAACCTTAGAAAGTGAGCAGTTCTTC.

V usage is TRBV29-1 and J usage is TRBJ2-1; D uncertain. Trimming removed 3 bases from V and 9 bases from J, with 15 bases in between. The CDR3 consists of 13 residues. Per germline, CDR1 SQVTM and CDR2 ANQGSEA. The CDR3 region has the DNA TGCAGCGTTGACAACCCGTGGACGGGTGAGCAGTTCTTC. This encodes CSVDNPWTGEQFF.

The CDR3 DNA reads as TGTGCCAGCAGCCACTCCCAGCGGGGGGCAAGGGAGACCCAGTACTTC. This codes for CASSHSQRGARETQYF. V and J are TRBV4-2 and TRBJ2-5, with 9 bases that match TRBD2. J gave up 5 bases and V 3 bases, and 10 bases lay outside the gene matches. Germline CDR1 LGHNA, CDR2 YNFKEQ. The CDR3 is made up of 16 amino acids.

This clonotype appeared a few times. CDR3 coding DNA: TGCAGTGCCCGAGGGGATTGGGGCACTGAAGCTTTCTTT. It codes for CSARGDWGTEAFF. The chain has TRBV20-1 and TRBJ1-1; TRBD1 might be the D (5 bases). The ends were cut back, 6 bases at V and 4 bases at J, with 15 bases in the middle. From germline, CDR1 is DFQATT and CDR2 SNEGSKA (reference sequence). This CDR3 comprises 13 residues.

J is TRBJ2-7 and V is TRBV6-5; D ambiguous. The CDR3 spans 14 residues. Germline V gives CDR1 MNHEY, CDR2 SVGAGI. V was cut by 2 bases and J by 0 bases, with 8 bases left in between. DNA for the CDR3: TGTGCCAGCAGTTACAGCAGAATCTCCTACGAGCAGTACTTC. Its protein is CASSYSRISYEQYF.

This clonotype has just a few counts. V gene TRBV20-1 combines with J gene TRBJ1-2, with 7 bases identical to TRBD1. This CDR3 contains 14 residues. Germline loops: CDR1 DFQATT, CDR2 SNEGSKA (reference sequence). V lost 0 bases and J lost 7; bases outside the gene matches: 8. CDR3 loop: CSARDQGQFGGYTF. The CDR3 DNA is TGCAGTGCTAGAGATCAGGGACAGTTCGGTGGCTACACCTTC.

This clonotype was detected a few times. J is TRBJ2-4 and V is TRBV7-2; D not resolved. Trimming stripped 6 bases from V and 5 bases from J, with 14 bases between. The CDR3 totals 14 residues. CDR1 and CDR2 from the germline V gene are SGHTA and FQGNSA. The CDR3, as DNA: TGTGCCAGCAGTCCCAGTGCTCTACAAAACATTCAGTACTTC. Its protein is CASSPSALQNIQYF.